Each of the 5 T cell receptor beta chains below was sequenced from the same sample in a study of PD-1 blockade in classical Hodgkin lymphoma. Time point of the sample: newly diagnosed, previously untreated cHL patient sample. It was by magnetic negative selection that CD4+ T cells were purified from thawed PBMCs. Repertoires were generated with immunoSEQ multiplex PCR, while TCRdb's copy carries only in-frame clones and drops some. Of approximately 20,000 clones listed, approximately 92% are singletons. The sequenced sample consisted of CD4+ T cells from blood. Receptor source: a human donor with classical Hodgkin lymphoma.

The chain employs TRBV11-3 and TRBJ2-1; 14 bases map to TRBD2. The CDR3 spans 19 residues. With V trimmed by 4 bases and J by 2 bases, 10 bases remained unmatched. Germline assignment: CDR1 SGHNT and CDR2 YENEEA. This CDR3 reads CASSSPGGTSGSTYNEQFF. CDR3 coding DNA: TGTGCCAGCAGCTCCCCGGGGGGGACTAGCGGGAGTACCTACAATGAGCAGTTCTTC.

A single count supports this clone. V gene TRBV2 combines with J gene TRBJ2-2; 11 bases agree with TRBD2. The CDR3 runs 16 residues. The germline V gene encodes CDR1 SNHLY and CDR2 FYNNEI. V trimming: 8 bases; J trimming: 4 bases; junction bases outside the gene matches: 9. DNA of the CDR3: TGTGCCAGCGTGGAAACTAGCGGGGGATTCACCGGGGAGCTGTTTTTT. This encodes CASVETSGGFTGELFF.

The genes are TRBV19 and TRBJ2-1; 7 bases align to TRBD2. The V and J ends lost 6 bases and 3 bases, in that order; junction bases with no gene match: 8. This CDR3 spans 15 amino acids. Per the germline V gene, CDR1 is LNHDA and CDR2 is SQIVND (reference sequence). CDR3 protein: CASRGSGARYNEQFF. CDR3 sequence (DNA): TGTGCCAGTAGGGGCAGCGGGGCCCGCTACAATGAGCAGTTCTTC.

The table lists this clone with a few counts. The chain combines TRBV28 with TRBJ2-7, with D possibly TRBD1 on 6 matching bases. The germline V and J ends were trimmed by 6 bases and 7 bases, with 7 bases remaining between them. In germline, CDR1 is MDHEN, CDR2 SYDVKM. The CDR3 is 10 residues long. CDR3 region: CASRGGEQYF. The CDR3 DNA reads TGTGCCAGCAGAGGGGGAGAGCAGTACTTC.

This clone was seen once. The chain joins TRBV19 to TRBJ1-4; D ambiguous. The germline V gene encodes CDR1 LNHDA and CDR2 SQIVND (reference sequence). With 7 bases removed from V and 3 bases from J, the gap between germline ends came to 12 bases. The CDR3 has 14 amino acids. The CDR3 nucleotides read TGTGCCAGTAACTCGGGGTCGCCTAATGAAAAACTGTTTTTT. Protein sequence: CASNSGSPNEKLFF.